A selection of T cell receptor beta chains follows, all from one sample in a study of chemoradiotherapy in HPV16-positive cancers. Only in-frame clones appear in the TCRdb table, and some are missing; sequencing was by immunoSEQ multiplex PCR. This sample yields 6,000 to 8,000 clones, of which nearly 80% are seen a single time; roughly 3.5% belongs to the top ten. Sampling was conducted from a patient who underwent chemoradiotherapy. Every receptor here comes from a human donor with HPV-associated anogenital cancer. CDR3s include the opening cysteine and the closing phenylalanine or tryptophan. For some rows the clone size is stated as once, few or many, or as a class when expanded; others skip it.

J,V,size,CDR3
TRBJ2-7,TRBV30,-,CAWSVGLAGGGDEQYF
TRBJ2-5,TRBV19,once,CASSRETGVRETQYF
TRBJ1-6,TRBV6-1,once,CASRQGARSPLHF
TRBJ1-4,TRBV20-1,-,CSASLGEKLFF
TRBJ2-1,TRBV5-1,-,CASSLYRDSRGFF
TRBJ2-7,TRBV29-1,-,CSVAPQGYEQYF
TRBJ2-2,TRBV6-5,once,CASSYLRGGRTGELFF
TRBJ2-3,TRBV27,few,CASSSPGRADTQYF
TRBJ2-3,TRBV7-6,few,CASSLQGSDTQYF
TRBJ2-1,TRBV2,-,CASSGSHNEQFF
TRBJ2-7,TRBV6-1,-,CASRPPGGFSYEQYF
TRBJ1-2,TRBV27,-,CASSLSGVTYGYTF
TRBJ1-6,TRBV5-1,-,CASSLVDRLGTGSPLHF
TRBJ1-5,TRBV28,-,CASSPPGRGHQPQHF
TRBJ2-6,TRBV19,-,CASFGTSGANVLTF
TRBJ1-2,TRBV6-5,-,CASSPQGRNYGYTF
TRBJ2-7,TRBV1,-,CTSSPGLAGYEQYF
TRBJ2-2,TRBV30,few,CAWSLLRLVKAGELFF
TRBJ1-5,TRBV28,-,CASSGETIMTNQPQHF
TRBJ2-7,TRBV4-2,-,CASSQGPGVSGIRDEQYF
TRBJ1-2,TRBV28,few,CASSLLGGYGYTF
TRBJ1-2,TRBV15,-,CATSRVLYGYTF
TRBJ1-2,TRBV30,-,CAGAGARGGYTF
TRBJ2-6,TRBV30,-,CAWSERLSPGANVLTF
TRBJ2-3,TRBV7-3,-,CASSPTGSPTDTQYF
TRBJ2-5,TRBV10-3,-,CATRGTGHQETQYF
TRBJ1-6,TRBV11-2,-,CASSFYGEAFSYNSPLHF
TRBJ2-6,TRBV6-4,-,CASSFDSSGANVLTF
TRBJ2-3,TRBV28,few,CATKWGVTDTQYF
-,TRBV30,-,CAWSGWDRGYEQYF
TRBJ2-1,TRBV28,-,CASHRGRLAHKFF
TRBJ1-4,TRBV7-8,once,CASSRAGVNEKLFF
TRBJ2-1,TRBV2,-,CASSPERSYNEQFF
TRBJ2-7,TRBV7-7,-,CASSLDATSREQYF
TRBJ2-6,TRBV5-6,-,CASSLVPQPGANVLTF
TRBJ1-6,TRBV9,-,CASSVDEGGFSPLHF
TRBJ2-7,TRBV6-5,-,CASSLAGGLHEQYF
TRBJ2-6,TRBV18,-,CASSPGTGITGANVLTF
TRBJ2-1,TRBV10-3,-,CAISERRPLEQFF
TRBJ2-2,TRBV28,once,CATGQGAGELFF
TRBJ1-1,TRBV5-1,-,CASSLGAPPVGTEAFF
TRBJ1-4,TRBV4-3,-,CASSQSTGDNEKLFF
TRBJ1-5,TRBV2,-,CASSASGQGALPNQPQHF
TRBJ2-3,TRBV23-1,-,CASSHSDNSSTDTQYF
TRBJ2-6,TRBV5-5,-,CASSLGRDSGANVLTF
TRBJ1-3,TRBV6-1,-,CASSERWGSSGNTIYF
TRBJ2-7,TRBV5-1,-,CASSTPGAYEQYF
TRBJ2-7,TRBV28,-,CASSSTRFFHEQYF
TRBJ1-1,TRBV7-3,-,CASSSTGGAGTEAFF